Presented here are 20 T cell receptor beta chains from one specimen sequenced in a study of human T cells and chemical hapten exposure. Time point: patch test 1, 2 weeks after DPC sensitization. Treatment reported: therapeutic diphenylcyclopropenone sensitization with weekly scalp DPC. TCRdb passed the RACE reads through MiXCR, listing each CDR3 protein once. Among approximately 60,000 distinct CDR3 sequences, 7% to 10% were seen once, and the ten largest hold about 14%. This specimen was whole blood, taken in connection with sensitization to the hapten diphenylcyclopropenone (DPC). The receptors stem from a woman between 35 and 50 years old with alopecia areata. Some clones in this sample may be carry-over from other donors' samples.

This clonotype was observed at least ten times. The chain links TRBV4-3 to TRBJ2-7, with D perhaps TRBD1 (6 bases). Germline V gene sequence: CDR1 LGHNA, CDR2 YSLEER. Trimming left V 4 bases short and J 5 bases short, with 21 bases between. The CDR3 is made up of 16 amino acids. The CDR3 DNA reads as TGCGCCAGCAGCCCCCTCGGGGAACAGGGTGGCGACGAGCAGTACTTC. The encoded protein is CASSPLGEQGGDEQYF.

This sequence joins TRBV20-1 and TRBJ2-5; 11 nucleotides line up with TRBD1. CDR1 and CDR2 from the germline V gene are DFQATT and SNEGSKA (reference sequence). The junction had 7 bases not matched to a gene; V was cut back by 5 bases and J by 5 bases. The CDR3 contains 14 residues. In DNA, the CDR3 is TGCAGTGCTTGGACAGGGGGCACCGGGGAGACCCAGTACTTC. Amino acid sequence: CSAWTGGTGETQYF.

This clonotype was detected ten times or more. The chain is built from TRBV20-1 and TRBJ2-5, with D possibly called TRBD1 or TRBD2 (5 bases each). The CDR3 totals 15 residues. Germline CDR1 DFQATT, CDR2 SNEGSKA (reference sequence). Between the trimmed V and J ends, which lost 5 bases and 1 base, there was a span of 17 bases. This chain's CDR3 is CSAFPLGDAQETQYF. The CDR3 coding sequence is TGCAGTGCTTTCCCCTTGGGGGACGCCCAAGAGACCCAGTACTTC.

This clonotype was counted ten times or more. This chain links TRBV29-1 with TRBJ2-7; D not certain. Germline V gene data show CDR1 as SQVTM and CDR2 as ANQGSEA. The CDR3 totals 13 residues. Deletions cut 6 bases from V and 1 base from J, with 13 bases between. CDR3 region: CSVVWYGSYEQYF. For the CDR3, the DNA is TGCAGCGTCGTTTGGTATGGGTCCTACGAGCAGTACTTC.

This clonotype has a handful of counts. The genes are TRBV5-6 and TRBJ2-3, with D perhaps TRBD1 (7 bases). CDR1 and CDR2 from the germline V gene are SGHDT and YYEEEE. Trimming took off 4 bases at V and 2 bases at J, with 14 bases between the two ends. The CDR3 covers 15 residues. The CDR3 here is CASSATGEVTDTQYF. Here the CDR3 DNA reads TGTGCCAGCAGCGCCACAGGGGAGGTCACAGATACGCAGTATTTT.

This clonotype was found many times. J is TRBJ1-3 and V is TRBV6-1; D call uncertain. Germline loops: CDR1 MNHNS, CDR2 SASEGT. CDR3 length equals 15 residues. The ends were cut back, 6 bases at V and 0 bases at J, with 12 bases in the middle. The CDR3 DNA reads TGTGCCAGCAGGCCCGGGTCCAACTCTGGAAACACCATATATTTT. This sequence encodes CASRPGSNSGNTIYF.

In this sample, this clonotype is medium-sized. The chain combines TRBV12-3 or TRBV12-4 with TRBJ1-3; 7 bases line up with TRBD1. V gave up 6 bases and J gave up 0 bases; unmatched junction bases: 11. The CDR3 covers 17 residues. The CDR3: CASRTRQGRDSGNTIYF. The CDR3 DNA is TGTGCCAGCAGAACTAGACAGGGACGGGACTCTGGAAACACCATATATTTT.

At least ten counts were recorded for this clonotype. The rearrangement uses TRBV7-3 and TRBJ2-3, with 9 bases aligning to TRBD2. The CDR3 runs to 15 residues. Germline V gene sequence: CDR1 SGHTA, CDR2 FQGTGA. With 5 bases clipped from V and 1 base from J, the junction kept 4 bases outside the gene matches. The CDR3 region is CASSGRTSGTDTQYF. The CDR3 bases are TGTGCCAGCAGCGGACGGACTAGCGGCACAGATACGCAGTATTTT.

This clonotype was detected many times. The CDR3 DNA reads TGTGCCACCAGCAGTAAGACAGGGGGGCACACTGAAGCTTTCTTT. Translated, it gives CATSSKTGGHTEAFF. The gene calls are TRBV15 and TRBJ1-1; 9 nucleotides match TRBD1. J gave up 3 bases and V 3 bases, and 5 bases lay outside the gene matches. Germline values: CDR1 LNHNV, CDR2 YYDKDF (reference sequence). The CDR3 contains 15 residues.

In its sample, this clonotype was seen a few times. The chain couples TRBV29-1 to TRBJ1-1; 9 bases agree with TRBD1. The V segment lost 6 bases and the J segment 5 bases; nucleotides outside the gene matches: 7. The CDR3 contains 13 residues. The germline V gene has CDR1 SQVTM and CDR2 ANQGSEA. This CDR3 reads CSVRTGEATEAFF. The CDR3 DNA reads as TGCAGCGTCAGGACAGGGGAGGCGACTGAAGCTTTCTTT. The entire variable domain, with the rest obtained from reference TRBV29-1 and TRBJ1-1, is as follows: SAVISQKPSRDICQRGTSLTIQCQVDSQVTMMFWYRQQPGQSLTLIATANQGSEATYESGFVIDKFPISRPNLTFSTLTVSNMSPEDSSIYLCSVRTGEATEAFFGQGTRLTVV.

This clonotype was observed at least ten times. The CDR3 reads CASSQRTGSHEQYF. The CDR3 DNA reads TGTGCCAGCAGCCAACGCACAGGGTCCCACGAGCAGTACTTC. J is TRBJ2-7 and V is TRBV3-1; D possibly corresponds to TRBD1 (6 bases). V gave up 2 bases and J gave up 5 bases, with 13 bases separating them. The CDR3 consists of 14 residues. Germline loops: CDR1 LGHDT, CDR2 YNNKEL (reference sequence).

This rearrangement joins TRBV5-1 to TRBJ1-5; TRBD1 matches at 8 bases. The CDR3 loop spans 14 amino acids. V shed 3 bases and J 5 bases; nucleotides not matched to a gene: 4. CDR1 is SGHRS and CDR2 is YFSETQ in the germline V gene. CDR3 loop: CASSWGTGHQPQHF. The CDR3 DNA follows: TGCGCCAGCAGCTGGGGGACAGGTCATCAGCCCCAGCATTTT.

This clonotype appeared a few times. The chain recombines TRBV14 with TRBJ2-3; no clear D. The CDR3 length is 14 residues. Germline lookup yields CDR1 SGHDN and CDR2 FVKESK. V was trimmed by 4 bases and J by 1 base, leaving 9 bases between them. The CDR3 DNA follows: TGTGCCAGCAGCCGACACTGGGGCACAGATACGCAGTATTTT. This translates into CASSRHWGTDTQYF. Full variable domain (rest looked up from reference TRBV14 and TRBJ2-3): EAGVTQFPSHSVIEKGQTVTLRCDPISGHDNLYWYRRVMGKEIKFLLHFVKESKQDESGMPNNRFLAERTGGTYSTLKVQPAELEDSGVYFCASSRHWGTDTQYFGPGTRLTVL.

This clonotype was picked up many times. This chain uses TRBV7-9 with TRBJ1-5, with 11 bases fitting TRBD1. Trimming removed 5 bases from V and 6 bases from J; junction bases left unmatched: 3. This CDR3 contains 14 residues. Per germline, CDR1 SEHNR and CDR2 FQNEAQ (reference sequence). As DNA, the CDR3 is TGTGCCAGCAGCGATGGGACAGGGGGTCAGCCCCAGCATTTT. This translates into CASSDGTGGQPQHF.

This clonotype was detected many times. The gene calls are TRBV2 and TRBJ2-7; D is perhaps TRBD1 (6 bases). Germline loops: CDR1 SNHLY, CDR2 FYNNEI. V dropped 6 bases and J dropped 2 bases, with 14 bases sitting between them. This CDR3 spans 14 amino acids. CDR3 protein: CASSNRVGAYEQYF. The CDR3 DNA reads as TGTGCCAGCAGCAACAGGGTAGGGGCCTACGAGCAGTACTTC. The full variable domain, with the rest looked up from reference TRBV2 and TRBJ2-7, is EPEVTQTPSHQVTQMGQEVILRCVPISNHLYFYWYRQILGQKVEFLVSFYNNEISEKSEIFDDQFSVERPDGSNFTLKIRSTKLEDSAMYFCASSNRVGAYEQYFGPGTRLTVT.

This clonotype was recorded at least ten times. The genes are TRBV20-1 and TRBJ2-7; D is possibly TRBD2 (5 bases). V lost 6 bases and J 4 bases, leaving 10 bases between the germline ends. This CDR3 has 11 amino acids. Germline V CDR1 and CDR2: DFQATT, SNEGSKA (reference sequence). The CDR3 loop reads CSAPRGYEQYF. CDR3 nucleotide sequence: TGCAGTGCCCCCCGGGGATACGAGCAGTACTTC.

This clonotype was detected ten times or more. The genes are TRBV5-1 and TRBJ1-5, with TRBD1 matching 7 bases. Germline CDR1 reads SGHRS; CDR2 reads YFSETQ. The CDR3 has 14 amino acids. Trimming took 8 bases from V and 2 from J; bases not matched to a gene: 7. CDR3 DNA sequence: TGCGCCAGTGCCACAGGGGACGGCAATCAGCCCCAGCATTTT. Encoded protein: CASATGDGNQPQHF.

This clonotype has ten or more counts. The chain is built from TRBV28 and TRBJ1-1; possible D gene TRBD1, 5 bases. The V end lost 4 bases, the J end lost 1 base, and 13 bases lay between the germline ends. This CDR3 is 15 amino acids long. Germline CDR1 reads MDHEN; CDR2 reads SYDVKM. The CDR3 coding sequence is TGTGCCAGCAGTTGGGGCCCCCTGGGGAACACTGAAGCTTTCTTT. It translates to CASSWGPLGNTEAFF.

This rearrangement joins TRBV12-3 or TRBV12-4 to TRBJ2-7, with TRBD2 matching 9 bases. The CDR3 totals 15 residues. Trimming removed 2 bases from V and 2 bases from J; junction bases left unmatched: 4. The CDR3 reads CASSLLAGVTYEQYF. The CDR3 nucleotides are TGTGCCAGCAGTTTATTAGCGGGGGTCACCTACGAGCAGTACTTC.

The chain employs TRBV6-2 or TRBV6-3 and TRBJ1-1; perhaps TRBD1 as D (5 bases). CDR3 length equals 12 residues. Trimming took off 2 bases at V and 7 bases at J, with 8 bases between the two ends. Germline-derived CDR1 and CDR2 are MNHEY and SVGEGT. The CDR3 DNA reads TGTGCCAGCAGTTACGGGACGCTTGAAGCTTTCTTT. It yields the protein CASSYGTLEAFF.